One TCR beta chain is described in this entry. What it binds is not known. Sequencing was performed with immunoSEQ multiplex PCR; in TCRdb, only in-frame clones are kept and a portion is missing. The table lists 150,000 to 200,000 clones, 80% to 85% of them singletons. Germline assignment: CDR1 KGHSH and CDR2 LQKENI. This CDR3 region has 18 residues. With V trimmed by 2 bases and J by 4 bases, 12 bases remained unmatched. The sample comes from a study of cytomegalovirus exposure and HLA in healthy donors. In the study overall: A subsequent analysis reported that the 95 to 150 validation repertoires were produced on the same platform that had also been used for the roughly 700 first-cohort repertoires.

Findings and limits, study-wide: According to the study, around 180 TCR beta chains were cytomegalovirus-associated.

The receptor's source is a woman aged 18-29 years in good health and CMV-seropositive. The material sequenced was PBMCs. V and J are TRBV18 and TRBJ2-2; 8 positions match TRBD1. CDR3 nucleotides: TGTGCCAGCTCACCAGGGTCCGGACAGGGTACCAGCACCGGGGAGCTGTTTTTT. It encodes CASSPGSGQGTSTGELFF.